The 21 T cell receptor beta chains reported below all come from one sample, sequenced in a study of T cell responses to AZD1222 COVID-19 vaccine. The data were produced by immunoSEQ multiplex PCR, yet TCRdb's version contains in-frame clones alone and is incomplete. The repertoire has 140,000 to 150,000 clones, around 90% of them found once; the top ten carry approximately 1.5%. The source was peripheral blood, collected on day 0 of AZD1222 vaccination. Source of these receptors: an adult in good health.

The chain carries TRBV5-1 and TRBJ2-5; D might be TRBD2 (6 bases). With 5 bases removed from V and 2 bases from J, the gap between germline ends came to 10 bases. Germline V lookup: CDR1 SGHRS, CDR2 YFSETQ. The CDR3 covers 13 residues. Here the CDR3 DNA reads TGCGCCAGCAGTGTAGCGGTTCAAGAGACCCAGTACTTC. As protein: CASSVAVQETQYF.

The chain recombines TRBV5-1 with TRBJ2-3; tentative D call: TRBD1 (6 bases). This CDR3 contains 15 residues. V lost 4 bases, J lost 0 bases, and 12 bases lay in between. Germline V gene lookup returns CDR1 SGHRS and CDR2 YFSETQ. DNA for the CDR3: TGCGCCAGCAGCCCCGGACAGATAAGCACAGATACGCAGTATTTT. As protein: CASSPGQISTDTQYF.

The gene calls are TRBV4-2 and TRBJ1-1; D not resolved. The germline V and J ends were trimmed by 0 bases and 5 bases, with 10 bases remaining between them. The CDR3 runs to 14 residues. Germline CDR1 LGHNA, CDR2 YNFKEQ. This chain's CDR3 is CASSQDVGRTEAFF. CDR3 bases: TGTGCCAGCAGCCAAGACGTAGGTCGTACTGAAGCTTTCTTT.

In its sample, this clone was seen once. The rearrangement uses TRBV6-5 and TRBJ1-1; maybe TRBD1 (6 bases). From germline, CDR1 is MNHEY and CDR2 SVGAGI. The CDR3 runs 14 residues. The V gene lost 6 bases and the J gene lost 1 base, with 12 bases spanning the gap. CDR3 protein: CASSLQGQNTEAFF. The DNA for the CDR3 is TGTGCCAGCAGCCTACAGGGTCAGAACACTGAAGCTTTCTTT.

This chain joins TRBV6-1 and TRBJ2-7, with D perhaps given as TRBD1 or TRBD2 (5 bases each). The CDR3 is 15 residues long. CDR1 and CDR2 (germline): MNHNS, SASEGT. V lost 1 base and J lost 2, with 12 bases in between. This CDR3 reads CASSEGGTGTYEQYF. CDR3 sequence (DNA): TGTGCCAGCAGTGAAGGGGGGACGGGAACCTACGAGCAGTACTTC.

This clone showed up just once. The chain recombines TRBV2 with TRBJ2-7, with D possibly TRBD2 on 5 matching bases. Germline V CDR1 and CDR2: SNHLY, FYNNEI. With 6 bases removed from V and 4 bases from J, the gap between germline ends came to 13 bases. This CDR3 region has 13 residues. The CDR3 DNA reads TGTGCCAGCAGCCCCCATGAGGGTTACGAGCAGTACTTC. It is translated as CASSPHEGYEQYF.

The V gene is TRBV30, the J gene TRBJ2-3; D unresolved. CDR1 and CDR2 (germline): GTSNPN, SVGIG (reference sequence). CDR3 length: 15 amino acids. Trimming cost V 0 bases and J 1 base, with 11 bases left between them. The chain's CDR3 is CAWSVGGFGTDTQYF. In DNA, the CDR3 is TGTGCCTGGAGTGTAGGTGGGTTTGGCACAGATACGCAGTATTTT.

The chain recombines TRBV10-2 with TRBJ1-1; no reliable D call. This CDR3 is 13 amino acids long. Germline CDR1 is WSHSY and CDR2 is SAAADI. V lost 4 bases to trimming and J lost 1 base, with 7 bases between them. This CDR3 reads CASSVDKNTEAFF. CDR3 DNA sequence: TGCGCCAGCAGTGTCGACAAGAACACTGAAGCTTTCTTT.

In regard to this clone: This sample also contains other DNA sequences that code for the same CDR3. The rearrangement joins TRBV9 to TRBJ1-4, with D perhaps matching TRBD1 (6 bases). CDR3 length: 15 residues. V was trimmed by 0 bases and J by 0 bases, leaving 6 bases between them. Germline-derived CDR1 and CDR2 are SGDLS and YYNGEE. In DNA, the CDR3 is TGTGCCAGCAGCGTAGAGGGGGCAACTAATGAAAAACTGTTTTTT. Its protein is CASSVEGATNEKLFF.

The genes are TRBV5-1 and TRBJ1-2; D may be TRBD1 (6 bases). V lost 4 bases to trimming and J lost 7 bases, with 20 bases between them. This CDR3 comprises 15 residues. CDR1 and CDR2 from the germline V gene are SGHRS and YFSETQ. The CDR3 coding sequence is TGCGCCAGCAGCCCGGGCTGGGTACAGGGCTCTGGCTACACCTTC. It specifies CASSPGWVQGSGYTF. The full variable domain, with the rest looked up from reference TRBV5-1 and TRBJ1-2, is KAGVTQTPRYLIKTRGQQVTLSCSPISGHRSVSWYQQTPGQGLQFLFEYFSETQRNKGNFPGRFSGRQFSNSRSEMNVSTLELGDSALYLCASSPGWVQGSGYTFGSGTRLTVV.

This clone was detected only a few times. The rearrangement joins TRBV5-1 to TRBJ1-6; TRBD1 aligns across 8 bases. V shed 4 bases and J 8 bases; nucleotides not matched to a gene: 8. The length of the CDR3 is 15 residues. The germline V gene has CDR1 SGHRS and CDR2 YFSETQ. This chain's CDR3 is CASSLGTGDDSPLHF. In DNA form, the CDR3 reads TGCGCCAGCAGCCTGGGGACAGGCGACGATTCACCCCTCCACTTT.

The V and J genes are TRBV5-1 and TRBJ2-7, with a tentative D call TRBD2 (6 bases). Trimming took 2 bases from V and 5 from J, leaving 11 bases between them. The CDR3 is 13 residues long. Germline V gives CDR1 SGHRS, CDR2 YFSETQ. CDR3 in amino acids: CASSLGWEDEQYF. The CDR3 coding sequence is TGCGCCAGCAGCTTAGGATGGGAGGACGAGCAGTACTTC.

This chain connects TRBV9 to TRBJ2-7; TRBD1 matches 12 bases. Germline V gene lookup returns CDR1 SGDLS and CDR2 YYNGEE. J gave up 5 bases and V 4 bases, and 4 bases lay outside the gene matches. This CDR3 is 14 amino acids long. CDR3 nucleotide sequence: TGTGCCAGCAGCCCCGGGACAGGGGGCAACGAGCAGTACTTC. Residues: CASSPGTGGNEQYF.

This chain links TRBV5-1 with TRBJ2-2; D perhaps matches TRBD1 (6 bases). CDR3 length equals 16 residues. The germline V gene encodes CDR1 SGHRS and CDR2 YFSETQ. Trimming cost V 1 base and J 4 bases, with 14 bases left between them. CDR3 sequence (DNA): TGCGCCAGCAGCTTGTCCGGGACAAGGGGCACCGGGGAGCTGTTTTTT. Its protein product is CASSLSGTRGTGELFF.

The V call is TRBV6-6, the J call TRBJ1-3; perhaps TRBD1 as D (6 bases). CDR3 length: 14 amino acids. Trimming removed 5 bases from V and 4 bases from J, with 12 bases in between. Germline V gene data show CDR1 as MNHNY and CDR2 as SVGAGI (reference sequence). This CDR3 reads CASSPSGAGNTIYF. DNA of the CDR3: TGTGCCAGCAGTCCCTCAGGGGCCGGAAACACCATATATTTT.

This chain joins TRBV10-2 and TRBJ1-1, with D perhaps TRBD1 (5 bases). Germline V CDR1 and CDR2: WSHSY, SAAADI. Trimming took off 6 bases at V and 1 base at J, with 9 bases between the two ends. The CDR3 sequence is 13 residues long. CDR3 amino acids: CASRETGNTEAFF. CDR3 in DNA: TGCGCCAGCAGGGAAACAGGGAACACTGAAGCTTTCTTT.

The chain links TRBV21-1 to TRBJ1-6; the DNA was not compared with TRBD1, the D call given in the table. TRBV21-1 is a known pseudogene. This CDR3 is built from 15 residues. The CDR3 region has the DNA TGTGCCAGCAGCAAACCGGACAGGGCTAATTCACCCCTCCACTTT. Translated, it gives CASSKPDRANSPLHF.

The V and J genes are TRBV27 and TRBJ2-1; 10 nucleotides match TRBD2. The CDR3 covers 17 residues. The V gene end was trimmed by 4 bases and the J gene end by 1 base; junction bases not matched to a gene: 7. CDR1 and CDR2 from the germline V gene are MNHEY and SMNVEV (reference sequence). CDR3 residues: CASSSSGRGGSYNEQFF. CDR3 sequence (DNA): TGTGCCAGCAGTTCCAGCGGGAGGGGGGGATCCTACAATGAGCAGTTCTTC.

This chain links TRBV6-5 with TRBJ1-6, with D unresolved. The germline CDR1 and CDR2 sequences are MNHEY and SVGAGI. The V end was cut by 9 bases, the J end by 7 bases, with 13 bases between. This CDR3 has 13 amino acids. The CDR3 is CASKRELNSPLHF. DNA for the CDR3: TGTGCCAGTAAAAGGGAGTTAAATTCACCCCTCCACTTT.

CDR3 DNA: TGTGCCAGCAGTTTGGGGCCTGAGGACACCATATATTTT. Its translation: CASSLGPEDTIYF. The chain couples TRBV27 to TRBJ1-3; D is possibly TRBD1 (5 bases). In germline, CDR1 is MNHEY, CDR2 SMNVEV (reference sequence). The CDR3 runs 13 residues. Trimming pared 3 bases from V and 8 bases from J, leaving 11 bases between.

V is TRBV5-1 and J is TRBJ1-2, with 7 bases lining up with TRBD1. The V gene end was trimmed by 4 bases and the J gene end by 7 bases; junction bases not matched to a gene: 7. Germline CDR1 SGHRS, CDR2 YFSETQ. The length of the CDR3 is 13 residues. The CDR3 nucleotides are TGCGCCAGCAGCAATCACAGGGGCGGTGGCTACACCTTC. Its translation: CASSNHRGGGYTF.